The 19 T cell receptor beta chains below come from one sample, sequenced in a study of multiple sclerosis patients with progressive multifocal leukoencephalopathy. Time point noted: time of PML onset. Some clones are missing from TCRdb's copy, which holds only in-frame ones; the method was immunoSEQ multiplex PCR. The sample lists more than 30,000 clones, roughly 87% occurring once. The sequenced sample was PBMCs, obtained from a patient treated with natalizumab. The receptors originated from a woman aged 40 to 50 with progressive multifocal leukoencephalopathy.

The chain uses TRBV7-2 and TRBJ2-3; 11 bases line up with TRBD2. The CDR3 loop spans 17 amino acids. The germline V gene has CDR1 SGHTA and CDR2 FQGNSA. The V segment lost 5 bases and the J segment 0 bases; nucleotides outside the gene matches: 7. In DNA, the CDR3 is TGTGCCAGCAGCCTCGGACTAGCGGGCTCTAGCACAGATACGCAGTATTTT. It specifies CASSLGLAGSSTDTQYF.

CDR3 in DNA: TGTGCCAGCAGCTTAGCGGTAGGGATCATGAGGGGCTACACCTTC. It is translated as CASSLAVGIMRGYTF. This sequence joins TRBV7-2 and TRBJ1-2; D remains unclear. This CDR3 has 15 amino acids. CDR1 SGHTA and CDR2 FQGNSA come from the germline V gene. V was trimmed by 0 bases and J by 8 bases, leaving 16 bases between them. Full variable domain (rest looked up from reference TRBV7-2 and TRBJ1-2): GAGVSQSPSNKVTEKGKDVELRCDPISGHTALYWYRQSLGQGLEFLIYFQGNSAPDKSGLPSDRFSAERTGGSVSTLTIQRTQQEDSAVYLCASSLAVGIMRGYTFGSGTRLTVV.

This clone occurred once. The V and J genes are TRBV4-1 and TRBJ2-3, with 8 bases lining up with TRBD2. The CDR3 is made up of 16 amino acids. The J segment lost 0 bases and the V segment lost 2 bases, leaving 4 bases of the junction unmatched. Looked up from germline, CDR1 is MGHRA and CDR2 is YSYEKL. The CDR3 region has the DNA TGCGCCAGCAGCCAACCCACTAGCGGAAGCACAGATACGCAGTATTTT. Its translation is CASSQPTSGSTDTQYF.

This clone was recorded a few times. The chain has TRBV18 and TRBJ2-3; D is unclear. Trimming shortened V by 5 bases and J by 1 base, and 4 bases separated the two germline ends. Germline V gene sequence: CDR1 KGHSH, CDR2 LQKENI. The CDR3 is 12 residues long. CDR3 protein: CASSARTDTQYF. CDR3 DNA sequence: TGTGCCAGCTCAGCCCGCACAGATACGCAGTATTTT.

The gene calls are TRBV28 and TRBJ2-2; 8 bases agree with TRBD2. This CDR3 spans 14 amino acids. Germline V gene sequence: CDR1 MDHEN, CDR2 SYDVKM. Germline trimming cut 8 bases from V and 2 bases from J; bases unmatched to any gene: 4. This chain's CDR3 is CASARTSNTGELFF. CDR3 in DNA: TGTGCCAGCGCCCGGACTAGCAACACCGGGGAGCTGTTTTTT.

The chain couples TRBV7-7 to TRBJ2-3, with D perhaps TRBD2 (6 bases). The germline CDR1 and CDR2 sequences are SSHAT and FNYEAQ (reference sequence). This CDR3 comprises 15 residues. V was trimmed by 9 bases and J by 2 bases, leaving 18 bases between them. In nucleotides, the CDR3 is TGTGCCAGTAGACCGGGACTTCAACCCACAGATACGCAGTATTTT. It codes for CASRPGLQPTDTQYF.

This clone has only a few counts. CDR3 nucleotides: TGTGCCACCAGTAGGGAGGGGATGGCGCTCGAGCAGTACTTC. This sequence encodes CATSREGMALEQYF. The V gene is TRBV15, the J gene TRBJ2-7, with TRBD2 matching over 7 bases. CDR3 length equals 14 residues. The germline gives CDR1 LNHNV, CDR2 YYDKDF (reference sequence). V was clipped by 6 bases and J by 6 bases; unmatched bases: 11.

The chain couples TRBV6-4 to TRBJ2-1, with 7 bases identical to TRBD2. Germline V gene data show CDR1 as MRHNA and CDR2 as SNTAGT. The CDR3 runs to 18 residues. The J segment lost 4 bases and the V segment lost 5 bases, leaving 17 bases of the junction unmatched. CDR3: CASSIRPSGILYYNEQFF. Here the CDR3 DNA reads TGTGCCAGCAGTATCCGCCCAAGCGGGATCCTATATTACAATGAGCAGTTCTTC.

The chain combines TRBV7-6 with TRBJ2-1; no clear D. The CDR3 loop spans 11 amino acids. V was pared by 4 bases and J by 8 bases, with 6 bases between. CDR1 SGHVS and CDR2 FNYEAQ come from the germline V gene. CDR3 in DNA: TGTGCCAGCAGCTCACACTATGAGCAGTTCTTC. Protein sequence: CASSSHYEQFF.

This clone was seen a single time. The chain is built from TRBV27 and TRBJ1-1; D is ambiguous. This CDR3 is 15 amino acids long. With 2 bases removed from V and 2 bases from J, the gap between germline ends came to 12 bases. In germline, CDR1 is MNHEY, CDR2 SMNVEV (reference sequence). CDR3 in DNA: TGTGCCAGCAGTTTAACGTCAGAGAAAAACACTGAAGCTTTCTTT. Its translation is CASSLTSEKNTEAFF.

The V and J genes are TRBV28 and TRBJ2-2, with 7 bases matching TRBD1. The CDR3 contains 16 residues. Germline CDR1 MDHEN, CDR2 SYDVKM. J gave up 1 base and V 6 bases, and 8 bases lay outside the gene matches. The CDR3 is CASSLTGSRNTGELFF. For the CDR3, the DNA is TGTGCCAGCAGCCTGACAGGGAGTAGGAACACCGGGGAGCTGTTTTTT.

In nucleotides, the CDR3 is TGCAGCGTGGGTTTCTTGGGACAGGGAGATTACAATGAGCAGTTCTTC. Amino acids: CSVGFLGQGDYNEQFF. The V and J genes are TRBV29-1 and TRBJ2-1, with 9 bases lining up with TRBD1. The CDR3 runs 16 residues. Per germline, CDR1 SQVTM and CDR2 ANQGSEA. The junction had 13 bases not matched to a gene; V was cut back by 6 bases and J by 4 bases.

This chain links TRBV4-2 with TRBJ1-6, with no clear D. Trimming took 0 bases from V and 11 from J, leaving 11 bases between them. Germline V lookup: CDR1 LGHNA, CDR2 YNFKEQ. The CDR3 is 14 amino acids. The CDR3 sequence is CASSQEGSEPPLHF. CDR3 bases: TGTGCCAGCAGCCAAGAGGGAAGCGAGCCACCCCTCCACTTT.

This clone was detected once. The chain combines TRBV7-9 with TRBJ2-1, with 7 bases matching TRBD1. The germline V gene encodes CDR1 SEHNR and CDR2 FQNEAQ (reference sequence). J lost 7 bases, V lost 5 bases, and 14 bases had no gene match. CDR3 length: 16 amino acids. CDR3 bases: TGTGCCAGCAGCCACCTAAGCCAGGGGGATAAAAATGAGCAGTTCTTC. Its protein product is CASSHLSQGDKNEQFF.

The V and J genes are TRBV29-1 and TRBJ2-2; TRBD2 aligns across 7 bases. V trimming: 3 bases; J trimming: 6 bases; junction bases outside the gene matches: 7. Germline V gives CDR1 SQVTM, CDR2 ANQGSEA. The length of the CDR3 is 14 residues. This chain's CDR3 is CSVDRGSRAGELFF. In DNA, the CDR3 is TGCAGCGTTGACCGCGGGAGCCGAGCCGGGGAGCTGTTTTTT.

V usage is TRBV11-3 and J usage is TRBJ2-3; no clear D gene. This CDR3 region has 12 residues. Germline CDR1 reads SGHNT; CDR2 reads YENEEA. Trimming removed 5 bases at V and 1 base at J, with 4 bases between. For the CDR3, the DNA is TGTGCCAGCAGCACCCGCACAGATACGCAGTATTTT. It specifies CASSTRTDTQYF.

This clone was observed a handful of times. CDR3 region: CATAGTNYEQYF. In DNA form, the CDR3 reads TGTGCCACCGCCGGGACTAACTACGAGCAGTACTTC. The rearrangement links TRBV10-3 to TRBJ2-7; TRBD2 agrees at 7 bases. The trim removed 10 bases at V and 3 bases at J, leaving 6 bases unmatched. CDR3 length equals 12 residues. Germline assignment: CDR1 ENHRY and CDR2 SYGVKD.

This clone was observed once. V is TRBV23-1 and J is TRBJ1-4; 11 nucleotides match TRBD1. TRBV23-1 is marked as an open reading frame, function uncertain. The CDR3 consists of 17 residues. Trimming took 3 bases from V and 0 from J; bases not matched to a gene: 3. The CDR3 spells CASSQRDRGSTNEKLFF. CDR3 in DNA: TGCGCCAGCAGTCAGCGGGACAGGGGGTCAACTAATGAAAAACTGTTTTTT.

The chain combines TRBV28 with TRBJ2-7, with 9 bases identical to TRBD1. CDR1 and CDR2 from the germline V gene are MDHEN and SYDVKM. V shed 3 bases and J 4 bases; nucleotides not matched to a gene: 4. CDR3 length equals 14 residues. CDR3 region: CASSFTGGQYEQYF. In nucleotides, the CDR3 is TGTGCCAGCAGTTTTACAGGGGGCCAATACGAGCAGTACTTC.